A single sample gave rise to the 32 T cell receptor beta chains below, sequenced in a study of blood T cell repertoires in COVID-19. Clones were read by immunoSEQ multiplex PCR, and TCRdb kept only the in-frame ones, dropping some. This table holds 150,000 to 200,000 clones, over 65% found once. Material for sequencing was peripheral blood. The receptors were gathered from a man aged 55 to 70 with acute or convalescent COVID-19.

This chain links TRBV2 with TRBJ2-5, with a weak D call TRBD1 (5 bases). The CDR3 sequence is 14 residues long. In germline, CDR1 is SNHLY, CDR2 FYNNEI. V was shortened by 5 bases and J by 3 bases, with 13 bases between the two germline ends. This chain's CDR3 is CASSQSRAEETQYF. Written as DNA, the CDR3 is TGTGCCAGCAGTCAGTCCAGGGCTGAAGAGACCCAGTACTTC.

This clone came up a few times. The chain carries TRBV5-1 and TRBJ1-5; a weak D match, TRBD1 (6 bases). The ends were cut back, 4 bases at V and 8 bases at J, with 16 bases in the middle. The germline CDR1 and CDR2 sequences are SGHRS and YFSETQ. This CDR3 is built from 14 residues. CDR3 coding DNA: TGCGCCAGCAGCCCGATGACAGGAAATGAGCCCCAGCATTTT. It codes for CASSPMTGNEPQHF.

In this sample, this clone turned up many times. The CDR3 nucleotides are TGTGCCATCAGTGATCTCCCAGGGTTGGATTATGAAGCTTTCTTT. This sequence encodes CAISDLPGLDYEAFF. The chain recombines TRBV10-3 with TRBJ1-1, with a possible D match to TRBD1 (5 bases). Germline lookup yields CDR1 ENHRY and CDR2 SYGVKD. The CDR3 totals 15 residues. Trimming stripped 3 bases from V and 7 bases from J, with 18 bases between.

The genes are TRBV30 and TRBJ2-5, with D tentatively TRBD2 (6 bases). Between the trimmed V and J ends, which lost 2 bases and 5 bases, there was a span of 12 bases. The CDR3 totals 13 residues. Germline V gives CDR1 GTSNPN, CDR2 SVGIG (reference sequence). CDR3 sequence (DNA): TGTGCCTGGAGTCGAATAGGGAGGGAGACCCAGTACTTC. It codes for CAWSRIGRETQYF.

The chain has TRBV4-1 and TRBJ1-1; D gene ambiguous. CDR3 length: 14 residues. V dropped 0 bases and J dropped 0 bases, with 5 bases sitting between them. Germline values: CDR1 MGHRA, CDR2 YSYEKL. This chain's CDR3 is CASSQEQVNTEAFF. DNA for the CDR3: TGCGCCAGCAGCCAAGAGCAGGTGAACACTGAAGCTTTCTTT.

This chain's CDR3 is CASSLQPRGGLNSPLHF. As DNA, the CDR3 is TGTGCCAGCAGCTTACAGCCCCGGGGAGGTCTTAATTCACCCCTCCACTTT. The chain recombines TRBV7-2 with TRBJ1-6; no reliable D call. The CDR3 has 17 residues. V dropped 2 bases and J dropped 6 bases, with 17 bases sitting between them. Per germline, CDR1 SGHTA and CDR2 FQGNSA.

The chain recombines TRBV11-3 with TRBJ2-1, with TRBD1 matching over 7 bases. V was clipped by 5 bases and J by 6 bases; unmatched bases: 4. The length of the CDR3 is 13 residues. Germline CDR1 and CDR2: SGHNT and YENEEA. The CDR3 is CASSLRTGNEQFF. CDR3 sequence (DNA): TGTGCCAGCAGCCTTCGGACAGGCAATGAGCAGTTCTTC. The entire variable domain, with the rest obtained from reference TRBV11-3 and TRBJ2-1, is as follows: EAGVVQSPRYKIIEKKQPVAFWCNPISGHNTLYWYLQNLGQGPELLIRYENEEAVDDSQLPKDRFSAERLKGVDSTLKIQPAELGDSAVYLCASSLRTGNEQFFGPGTRLTVL.

This sequence joins TRBV28 and TRBJ2-1; 11 bases match TRBD2. After removal of 2 bases from V and 6 bases from J, the junction contained 3 bases not matched to a gene. Germline V lookup: CDR1 MDHEN, CDR2 SYDVKM. This CDR3 is 15 amino acids long. CDR3 loop: CASSLIAGGPNEQFF. In DNA, the CDR3 is TGTGCCAGCAGTTTAATAGCGGGGGGGCCCAATGAGCAGTTCTTC.

This clone was detected a few times. The DNA of the CDR3 is TGCAGTGCTAGTATAGGAACAGGGGGCGACGAGCAGTACTTC. It yields the protein CSASIGTGGDEQYF. The J gene is TRBJ2-7, the V gene TRBV20-1, with TRBD1 matching 9 bases. The junction had 8 bases not matched to a gene; V was cut back by 3 bases and J by 5 bases. The CDR3 has 14 residues. CDR1 is DFQATT, CDR2 SNEGSKA, per germline (reference sequence).

V is TRBV19 and J is TRBJ1-1; 8 nucleotides agree with TRBD1. Trimming took 4 bases from V and 4 from J; bases not matched to a gene: 2. CDR3 length: 13 residues. In germline, CDR1 is LNHDA, CDR2 SQIVND (reference sequence). The CDR3 loop reads CASSSTGGTEAFF. The CDR3 DNA follows: TGTGCCAGTAGTAGTACAGGGGGCACTGAAGCTTTCTTT. Based on the CDR3 plus reference TRBV19 and TRBJ1-1, the full variable domain is DGGITQSPKYLFRKEGQNVTLSCEQNLNHDAMYWYRQDPGQGLRLIYYSQIVNDFQKGDIAEGYSVSREKKESFPLTVTSAQKNPTAFYLCASSSTGGTEAFFGQGTRLTVV.

The chain couples TRBV7-3 to TRBJ1-1; D remains ambiguous. V was trimmed by 3 bases and J by 5 bases, leaving 7 bases between them. The CDR3 loop spans 12 amino acids. Germline V gene lookup returns CDR1 SGHTA and CDR2 FQGTGA. The CDR3 region is CASSFGLTEAFF. The DNA for the CDR3 is TGTGCCAGCAGCTTTGGACTGACTGAAGCTTTCTTT.

This clone was counted a few times. The chain's CDR3 is CASSGGHGTGSYEQYF. For the CDR3, the DNA is TGTGCCAGCAGTGGGGGACACGGTACCGGTTCCTACGAGCAGTACTTC. V and J are TRBV2 and TRBJ2-7, with a tentative D call TRBD1 (6 bases). This CDR3 region has 16 residues. Trimming shortened V by 4 bases and J by 1 base, and 17 bases separated the two germline ends. Per germline, CDR1 SNHLY and CDR2 FYNNEI.

This rearrangement joins TRBV13 to TRBJ2-7; 7 bases line up with TRBD1. The trim removed 1 base at V and 5 bases at J, leaving 8 bases unmatched. Germline loops: CDR1 PRHDT, CDR2 FYEKMQ (reference sequence). There are 15 residues in the CDR3. CDR3 in amino acids: CASSLAQGPRHEQYF. The DNA of the CDR3 is TGTGCCAGCAGCTTAGCACAGGGGCCCCGGCACGAGCAGTACTTC.

V usage is TRBV5-1 and J usage is TRBJ2-2, with D hard to call. The CDR3 is 13 amino acids. V gave up 4 bases and J gave up 4 bases, with 8 bases separating them. Germline V gives CDR1 SGHRS, CDR2 YFSETQ. The CDR3 region has the DNA TGCGCCAGCAGCCTAAGTGTCACCGGGGAGCTGTTTTTT. It translates to CASSLSVTGELFF.

This clone occurred once. The chain carries TRBV2 and TRBJ2-3; 11 nucleotides match TRBD2. The CDR3 has 15 amino acids. Germline-derived CDR1 and CDR2 are SNHLY and FYNNEI. J lost 1 base, V lost 9 bases, and 6 bases had no gene match. CDR3 sequence: CARLAGGPGTDTQYF. The CDR3 DNA follows: TGTGCCAGATTAGCGGGGGGGCCGGGCACAGATACGCAGTATTTT.

The chain carries TRBV4-1 and TRBJ2-7, with D perhaps matching TRBD2 (5 bases). V was shortened by 1 base and J by 3 bases, with 10 bases between the two germline ends. Germline values: CDR1 MGHRA, CDR2 YSYEKL. The CDR3 totals 14 residues. CDR3 sequence: CASSQGDRDYEQYF. In DNA, the CDR3 is TGCGCCAGCAGCCAAGGAGACCGGGACTACGAGCAGTACTTC.

The chain employs TRBV10-1 and TRBJ2-2; no reliable D call. The CDR3 has 14 amino acids. Trimming cost V 3 bases and J 0 bases, with 5 bases left between them. Germline values: CDR1 WNHNN, CDR2 SYGVQD (reference sequence). CDR3 DNA: TGCGCCAGCAGTGAACAGCCGAACACCGGGGAGCTGTTTTTT. This gives the protein CASSEQPNTGELFF.

The V gene is TRBV6-5, the J gene TRBJ2-3; 8 bases align to TRBD2. From germline, CDR1 is MNHEY and CDR2 SVGAGI. The CDR3 is 15 residues long. V lost 0 bases to trimming and J lost 1 base; unmatched junction nucleotides: 0. The DNA for the CDR3 is TGTGCCAGCAGTTACTCGCGGGGGGGCACAGATACGCAGTATTTT. Translating it yields CASSYSRGGTDTQYF.

This chain's CDR3 is CASSGMGATTYNEQFF. The DNA for the CDR3 is TGTGCCAGCAGTGGGATGGGGGCCACAACCTACAATGAGCAGTTCTTC. The chain has TRBV2 and TRBJ2-1; a weak D match, TRBD1 (6 bases). This CDR3 is 16 amino acids long. CDR1 is SNHLY, CDR2 FYNNEI, per germline. Trimming cost V 4 bases and J 2 bases, with 15 bases left between them.

The V call is TRBV27, the J call TRBJ1-2; possible D gene TRBD1, 5 bases. The ends were cut back, 4 bases at V and 7 bases at J, with 22 bases in the middle. Germline lookup yields CDR1 MNHEY and CDR2 SMNVEV (reference sequence). The CDR3 loop spans 16 amino acids. DNA for the CDR3: TGTGCCAGCAGTTCCGTCCCAGGTGGGGGGAGGGGTGGCTACACCTTC. It encodes CASSSVPGGGRGGYTF.

The chain has TRBV27 and TRBJ2-5; 10 bases are shared with TRBD1. Trimming removed 5 bases from V and 2 bases from J; junction bases left unmatched: 11. This CDR3 has 17 amino acids. Germline lookup yields CDR1 MNHEY and CDR2 SMNVEV (reference sequence). CDR3 sequence reads: CASSLLPGQGTQETQYF. The DNA for the CDR3 is TGTGCCAGCAGTCTACTCCCGGGACAGGGGACACAAGAGACCCAGTACTTC.

This clone has only a few counts. The chain uses TRBV27 and TRBJ1-6, with D hard to call. V was shortened by 0 bases and J by 0 bases, with 9 bases between the two germline ends. This CDR3 has 17 amino acids. Germline CDR1 MNHEY, CDR2 SMNVEV (reference sequence). The CDR3 loop reads CASSLSLSSSYNSPLHF. In DNA form, the CDR3 reads TGTGCCAGCAGTTTATCGCTTTCCAGCTCCTATAATTCACCCCTCCACTTT.

J is TRBJ1-5 and V is TRBV30; TRBD1 is a possible D gene (6 bases). Trimming stripped 3 bases from V and 4 bases from J, with 13 bases between. The CDR3 sequence is 14 residues long. In germline, CDR1 is GTSNPN, CDR2 SVGIG (reference sequence). CDR3 sequence reads: CAWSDRDTNQPQHF. The DNA for the CDR3 is TGTGCCTGGAGCGACCGGGACACTAATCAGCCCCAGCATTTT.

This clone showed up just a few times. The chain has TRBV18 and TRBJ2-2; D possibly corresponds to TRBD1 (6 bases). The CDR3 has 16 amino acids. The germline V gene encodes CDR1 KGHSH and CDR2 LQKENI. V lost 3 bases, J lost 6 bases, and 17 bases lay in between. CDR3 residues: CASSPVQGMYAGELFF. CDR3 DNA: TGTGCCAGCTCACCCGTGCAGGGGATGTACGCCGGGGAGCTGTTTTTT.

The V gene is TRBV29-1, the J gene TRBJ1-1; D not resolved. V gave up 3 bases and J gave up 4 bases, with 9 bases separating them. The CDR3 runs to 12 residues. Per the germline V gene, CDR1 is SQVTM and CDR2 is ANQGSEA. CDR3 in amino acids: CSVEGGGTEAFF. In DNA, the CDR3 is TGCAGCGTTGAGGGTGGCGGCACTGAAGCTTTCTTT.

In nucleotides, the CDR3 is TGTGCCAGCAGCCAAGACCTAAACTATGGCTACACCTTC. Its translation: CASSQDLNYGYTF. The chain uses TRBV3-1 (or the pseudogene TRBV3-2) and TRBJ1-2; D is undetermined. V dropped 0 bases and J dropped 2 bases, with 4 bases sitting between them. CDR1 LGHDT and CDR2 YNNKEL come from the germline V gene (reference sequence). The CDR3 has 13 residues.

The genes are TRBV30 and TRBJ2-1, with TRBD2 matching over 12 bases. The CDR3 has 17 residues. The junction had 12 bases not matched to a gene; V was cut back by 0 bases and J by 9 bases. Germline V lookup: CDR1 GTSNPN, CDR2 SVGIG (reference sequence). The CDR3 here is CAWSVPRASGGAVEQFF. The DNA of the CDR3 is TGTGCCTGGAGTGTACCCCGGGCTAGCGGGGGGGCGGTTGAGCAGTTCTTC.

This chain connects TRBV12-5 to TRBJ2-1, with 9 bases matching TRBD1. Unmatched junction bases numbered 9, after V lost 5 bases and J lost 7 bases. The CDR3 runs to 15 residues. Germline lookup yields CDR1 LGHNT and CDR2 FRNRAP. The CDR3 bases are TGTGCTAGTGGTCCCGGGACAGGGATAGGTAATGAGCAGTTCTTC. Translating it yields CASGPGTGIGNEQFF.

The chain links TRBV6-5 to TRBJ1-1; D is perhaps TRBD1 (5 bases). Trimming took 2 bases from V and 2 from J, leaving 9 bases between them. The CDR3 length is 14 residues. The V gene's germline CDR1 is MNHEY and CDR2 SVGAGI. CDR3: CASSYAGRNTEAFF. CDR3 nucleotide sequence: TGTGCCAGCAGTTACGCGGGGCGTAACACTGAAGCTTTCTTT.

The chain recombines TRBV5-5 with TRBJ2-7; possible D gene TRBD1, 5 bases. The CDR3 contains 14 residues. V was pared by 0 bases and J by 1 base, with 8 bases between. Looked up from germline, CDR1 is SGHKS and CDR2 is YYEKEE (reference sequence). In nucleotides, the CDR3 is TGTGCCAGCAGCTTGGGGTCAGGGTCCTACGAGCAGTACTTC. Protein: CASSLGSGSYEQYF.

The chain joins TRBV3-1 (or the pseudogene TRBV3-2) to TRBJ2-3; TRBD2 aligns across 7 bases. The CDR3 covers 17 residues. With 1 base clipped from V and 3 bases from J, the junction kept 10 bases outside the gene matches. Germline CDR1 LGHDT, CDR2 YNNKEL (reference sequence). The CDR3 region is CASSQGWGGGRTDTQYF. In nucleotides, the CDR3 is TGTGCCAGCAGCCAAGGGTGGGGGGGTGGCAGGACAGATACGCAGTATTTT.

The chain uses TRBV5-5 and TRBJ2-3; weak D call: TRBD1 (6 bases). Trimming took off 4 bases at V and 0 bases at J, with 9 bases between the two ends. Germline V gene sequence: CDR1 SGHKS, CDR2 YYEKEE (reference sequence). CDR3 length equals 14 residues. The CDR3 region is CASSMDRSTDTQYF. DNA for the CDR3: TGTGCCAGCAGCATGGACAGAAGCACAGATACGCAGTATTTT.